Below are 11 T cell receptor beta chains sequenced from a single sample in a study of blood T cells in healthy people across ages. A J-beta primer mix and a sample-barcoded 5' primer were used in a second PCR of roughly 6 to 11 cycles. MiXCR was run by TCRdb on the 5' RACE reads, yielding one entry per CDR3 protein. The sample includes roughly 1,500,000 distinct CDR3 sequences, 30% to 40% of them seen just once. Sequenced sample: blood. The receptors derive from a woman between 25 and 40 years old in good health.

The CDR3 DNA sequence: TGTGCCAGCAGCCGGGGAACGGACAGGGGGGTCACCAATGAGCAGTTCTTC. Amino acids: CASSRGTDRGVTNEQFF. V and J are TRBV5-4 and TRBJ2-1, with 10 positions matching TRBD1. CDR1 is SGHNT and CDR2 is YYREEE in the germline V gene (reference sequence). This CDR3 comprises 17 residues. V lost 4 bases to trimming and J lost 6 bases; unmatched junction nucleotides: 13.

The chain uses TRBV20-1 and TRBJ2-1, with D possibly being TRBD1 (6 bases). Germline CDR1 reads DFQATT; CDR2 reads SNEGSKA (reference sequence). Trimming removed 3 bases from V and 7 bases from J, with 22 bases in between. The CDR3 runs to 16 residues. The chain's CDR3 is CSARYGRLIQGNEQFF. The CDR3 DNA follows: TGCAGTGCTAGGTATGGCAGGCTGATTCAGGGGAATGAGCAGTTCTTC.

V and J are TRBV6-2 or TRBV6-3 and TRBJ2-3; D unresolved. Germline values: CDR1 MNHEY, CDR2 SVGEGT. CDR3 length equals 14 residues. Between the trimmed V and J ends, which lost 2 bases and 2 bases, there was a span of 8 bases. The CDR3 spells CASSYPDPTDTQYF. For the CDR3, the DNA is TGTGCCAGCAGTTACCCCGACCCCACAGATACGCAGTATTTT.

V gene TRBV15 combines with J gene TRBJ2-1; 7 bases fit TRBD2. The germline V gene has CDR1 LNHNV and CDR2 YYDKDF (reference sequence). There are 17 residues in the CDR3. The ends lost 3 bases at V and 2 bases at J; junction bases unmatched: 10. The CDR3 protein is CATSSPHRAGAYNEQFF. The CDR3 coding sequence is TGTGCCACCAGCAGTCCTCATAGGGCGGGGGCCTACAATGAGCAGTTCTTC. Together with reference TRBV15 and TRBJ2-1, the CDR3 gives the full variable domain: DAMVIQNPRYQVTQFGKPVTLSCSQTLNHNVMYWYQQKSSQAPKLLFHYYDKDFNNEADTPDNFQSRRPNTSFCFLDIRSPGLGDTAMYLCATSSPHRAGAYNEQFFGPGTRLTVL.

The chain has TRBV9 and TRBJ2-7; 7 positions agree with TRBD2. Germline-derived CDR1 and CDR2 are SGDLS and YYNGEE. V trimming: 4 bases; J trimming: 2 bases; junction bases outside the gene matches: 12. This CDR3 contains 16 residues. CDR3 amino acids: CASSPGQAGVPYEQYF. The CDR3 coding sequence is TGTGCCAGCAGCCCGGGTCAGGCGGGGGTTCCCTACGAGCAGTACTTC.

This chain links TRBV3-1 with TRBJ1-1, with no clear D. CDR3 length: 13 residues. V was clipped by 7 bases and J by 0 bases, with 9 bases between them. From germline, CDR1 is LGHDT and CDR2 YNNKEL (reference sequence). The DNA of the CDR3 is TGTGCCAGCACCCCGGGATTGAACACTGAAGCTTTCTTT. Translating gives CASTPGLNTEAFF.

This clonotype turned up a few times. The DNA is left out, because the CDR3 cannot be placed on it with certainty; the CDR3 is given as TCRdb lists it. V is TRBV20-1 and J is TRBJ2-1; the listed D gene, TRBD2, was not tested against the DNA. Germline V gene sequence: CDR1 DFQATT, CDR2 SNEGSKA (reference sequence). The CDR3 is 13 residues long, counting both termini. The CDR3 sequence: CSAKVASGSKEFF.

A word on this clonotype: One end of the junction does not line up with germline, which may come from a read error. The chain is built from TRBV29-1 and TRBJ1-1; 10 bases line up with TRBD1. Germline V gives CDR1 SQVTM, CDR2 ANQGSEA. The CDR3 has 15 amino acids. CDR3 sequence: CSVGLRQGANTEAFF. The CDR3 nucleotides read TGCAGCGTCGGGCTAAGACAGGGGGCGAACACAGAAGCTTTCTTT.

This clonotype was counted many times. The chain couples TRBV27 to TRBJ2-1; 7 bases line up with TRBD1. The V segment lost 2 bases and the J segment 4 bases; nucleotides outside the gene matches: 5. Looked up from germline, CDR1 is MNHEY and CDR2 is SMNVEV (reference sequence). The CDR3 sequence is 15 residues long. CDR3 loop: CASSLGDSLYNEQFF. DNA of the CDR3: TGTGCCAGCAGTTTAGGGGACAGCCTTTACAATGAGCAGTTCTTC.

In its sample, this clonotype was seen a few times. This sequence joins TRBV5-1 and TRBJ2-7; D not certain. This CDR3 has 18 residues. Trimming took off 3 bases at V and 3 bases at J, with 25 bases between the two ends. Germline CDR1 reads SGHRS; CDR2 reads YFSETQ. The DNA of the CDR3 is TGCGCCAGCAGCTACGGGTTAAGAGGTTTTGTATCGGGCTACGAGCAGTACTTC. Translation: CASSYGLRGFVSGYEQYF.

V gene TRBV9 combines with J gene TRBJ2-1; 7 bases are shared with TRBD1. Germline trimming cut 0 bases from V and 5 bases from J; bases unmatched to any gene: 8. This CDR3 has 16 amino acids. Per germline, CDR1 SGDLS and CDR2 YYNGEE. The CDR3 bases are TGTGCCAGCAGCGTAGCTACAGGGGTAAAGAACAATGAGCAGTTCTTC. Protein: CASSVATGVKNNEQFF.